This T cell receptor (beta chain) came from a study of T-cell memory formation after mild COVID-19. Study-level background: Largely, TCR clusters stayed within a single donor. Broader study findings: Balance between CD4 and CD8 was seen in clones contracting day 15 to 85, and a CD4+ lean was seen in later expanders.

TCRdb analysed the 5' RACE reads with MiXCR anew, one entry per CDR3 protein. The sample lists 60,000 to 65,000 distinct CDR3 sequences, approximately 9% seen once, with around 1.1% in the top ten. At least ten counts were recorded for this clonotype. The antigen remains unidentified. This CDR3 is built from 13 residues. CDR1 is SEHNR and CDR2 is FQNEAQ in the germline V gene (reference sequence). V was clipped by 2 bases and J by 1 base, with 4 bases between them. The sequence came from a man aged 18 to 29 who had mild COVID-19 (a few samples of this study predate the infection). Cell type and time point are not known. The sequenced sample consisted of PBMCs or a T cell subset sorted from them (not recorded which). This sequence joins TRBV7-9 and TRBJ2-3; D unresolved. This CDR3 is CASSLLRTDTQYF. In DNA form, the CDR3 reads TGTGCCAGCAGCTTATTGCGCACAGATACGCAGTATTTT. The full variable domain, its missing parts supplied by reference TRBV7-9 and TRBJ2-3, is DTGVSQNPRHKITKRGQNVTFRCDPISEHNRLYWYRQTLGQGPEFLTYFQNEAQLEKSRLLSDRFSAERPKGSFSTLEIQRTEQGDSAMYLCASSLLRTDTQYFGPGTRLTVL.